This is a list of T cell receptor beta chains from one sample in a study of OX40 agonist ivuxolimab in advanced cancers. Generated by immunoSEQ multiplex PCR, the TCRdb table keeps only in-frame clones and is missing some. Among 35,000 to 55,000 clones listed, around nine tenths were seen once. The sequencing here drew on CD4+ or CD8+ T cells sorted from blood, taken in a trial of the OX40 agonist ivuxolimab. These receptors all come from an adult with an advanced solid tumor such as melanoma, head and neck, liver or kidney cancer. CDR3s include the opening cysteine and the closing phenylalanine or tryptophan. A D gene is named only where the DNA matches it firmly. Expanded clones are given a class, and other clones once, few, many or no size at all.

v_call,clone_size,d_call,j_call,cdr3_aa,cdr3_nt
TRBV30,-,TRBD1,TRBJ1-1,CAWSLNRGPNTEAFF,TGTGCCTGGAGTCTAAACAGGGGACCGAACACTGAAGCTTTCTTT
TRBV15,-,TRBD2,TRBJ2-7,CATSRARPGLAGPLTYEQYF,TGTGCCACCAGCAGAGCTAGGCCCGGGCTAGCGGGACCCCTTACGTACGAGCAGTACTTC
TRBV18,-,-,TRBJ2-1,CASSQTGHEQFF,TGTGCCAGCTCTCAGACAGGCCATGAGCAGTTCTTC
TRBV27,-,-,TRBJ2-3,CASRGRSTDTQYF,TGTGCCAGCAGGGGGCGTAGCACAGATACGCAGTATTTT
TRBV6-6,-,-,TRBJ2-1,CASSPPGTSRGNEQFF,TGTGCCAGCAGCCCTCCGGGGACCAGCCGGGGGAATGAGCAGTTCTTC
TRBV29-1,-,-,TRBJ1-1,CSVPKVTLRTEAFF,TGCAGCGTCCCCAAGGTCACCCTTAGGACTGAAGCTTTCTTT
TRBV28,-,-,TRBJ1-1,CASLMNTEAFF,TGTGCCAGTCTCATGAACACTGAAGCTTTCTTT
TRBV14,once,-,TRBJ2-1,CASSKVDEQFF,TGTGCCAGCAGCAAAGTGGATGAGCAGTTCTTC
TRBV7-9,-,TRBD2,TRBJ2-7,CASSRTSGMHYEQYF,TGTGCCAGCAGCCGGACTAGCGGGATGCATTACGAGCAGTACTTC
TRBV11-2,-,TRBD1,TRBJ2-7,CASSLGRIRDRGSYAQYF,TGTGCCAGCAGCTTGGGGCGGATCCGGGACAGGGGATCCTACGCGCAGTACTTC
TRBV28,-,TRBD2,TRBJ2-1,CASIPPTSGSHNEQFF,TGTGCCAGCATCCCCCCGACTAGCGGGAGTCACAATGAGCAGTTCTTC
TRBV2,once,-,TRBJ2-4,CASSPTLAKNIQYF,TGTGCCAGCAGCCCAACATTAGCCAAAAACATTCAGTACTTC
TRBV7-6,-,TRBD1,TRBJ2-5,CASSLLDRDKTQYF,TGTGCCAGCAGCCTTCTGGACAGGGATAAGACCCAGTACTTC
TRBV28,-,-,TRBJ2-2,CASSSVPGELFF,TGTGCCAGCAGTTCCGTGCCCGGGGAGCTGTTTTTT
TRBV18,-,-,TRBJ1-2,CASSQGVANYGYTF,TGTGCCAGCTCACAAGGGGTGGCGAACTATGGCTACACCTTC
TRBV25-1,-,TRBD2,TRBJ2-3,CASRPGGSTDTQYF,TGTGCCAGCAGACCGGGAGGAAGCACAGATACGCAGTATTTT
TRBV7-9,few,-,TRBJ2-7,CASSLRQSSYEQYF,TGTGCCAGCAGCTTAAGACAGAGCTCCTACGAGCAGTACTTC
TRBV19,-,-,TRBJ1-5,CASSGRMRLGGSNQPQHF,TGTGCCAGTAGTGGCCGTATGAGGCTAGGAGGGAGCAATCAGCCCCAGCATTTT
TRBV19,few,TRBD1,TRBJ2-1,CASSPGQGTFWNEQFF,TGTGCCAGTAGTCCAGGACAGGGGACCTTTTGGAATGAGCAGTTCTTC
TRBV4-1,-,-,TRBJ2-7,CASSQEFGRAYEQYF,TGCGCCAGCAGCCAAGAATTCGGCAGGGCCTACGAGCAGTACTTC
TRBV6-4,-,-,TRBJ2-2,CASSPGQYTGELFF,TGTGCCAGCAGTCCAGGACAATACACCGGGGAGCTGTTTTTT
TRBV18,-,-,TRBJ2-1,CASSPWGPEQFF,TGTGCCAGCTCACCCTGGGGGCCCGAGCAGTTCTTC
TRBV19,-,-,TRBJ2-5,CASSIGSQETQYF,TGTGCCAGTAGTATCGGCAGCCAAGAGACCCAGTACTTC
TRBV18,-,-,TRBJ1-3,CASSHSRDTIYF,TGTGCCAGCTCACACAGCCGCGACACCATATATTTT
TRBV2,-,TRBD1,TRBJ1-2,CASSGGQGPFRNYGYTF,TGTGCCAGCAGTGGGGGACAGGGACCTTTCCGAAACTATGGCTACACCTTC
TRBV19,-,TRBD1,TRBJ2-2,CASSKGQGTGELFF,TGTGCCAGTAGTAAGGGACAGGGAACCGGGGAGCTGTTTTTT
TRBV7-6,-,-,TRBJ2-2,CASSLASGGGAGELFF,TGTGCCAGCAGCTTAGCGAGTGGTGGGGGAGCCGGGGAGCTGTTTTTT
TRBV29-1,-,-,TRBJ2-2,CSVRTGVNTGELFF,TGCAGCGTTCGTACAGGAGTGAACACCGGGGAGCTGTTTTTT
TRBV19,-,-,TRBJ2-7,CASSIVGQRSNEQYF,TGTGCCAGTAGTATTGTAGGACAGAGAAGCAACGAGCAGTACTTC
TRBV19,-,-,TRBJ2-7,CASTGRGEQYF,TGTGCCAGTACGGGTAGGGGTGAGCAGTACTTC
TRBV30,-,-,TRBJ2-1,CAWSVLGGAKGNEQFF,TGTGCCTGGAGTGTACTGGGGGGGGCTAAGGGAAATGAGCAGTTCTTC
TRBV7-9,-,-,TRBJ1-2,CASSLGTDYGYTF,TGTGCCAGCAGCCTAGGTACTGACTATGGCTACACCTTC
TRBV6-1,few,TRBD1,TRBJ2-7,CASSEGTGGYEQYF,TGTGCCAGCAGTGAAGGGACAGGGGGTTACGAGCAGTACTTC
TRBV25-1,-,-,TRBJ1-5,CASSQAGSNQPQHF,TGTGCCAGCTCCCAGGCCGGGAGCAATCAGCCCCAGCATTTT
TRBV5-1,once,TRBD1,TRBJ2-5,CASSAGQGQARWAQYF,TGCGCCAGCAGCGCAGGACAGGGGCAGGCCAGGTGGGCCCAGTACTTC
TRBV2,-,-,TRBJ2-1,CATSPQIYNEQFF,TGTGCCACCTCCCCCCAGATCTACAATGAGCAGTTCTTC
TRBV4-1,-,TRBD2,TRBJ2-3,CASSPIAGGGTDTQYF,TGCGCCAGCAGCCCGATAGCGGGAGGCGGCACAGATACGCAGTATTTT
TRBV15,few,-,TRBJ2-7,CATSRLVGWVERSNKYEQYF,TGTGCCACCAGCAGATTAGTGGGTTGGGTTGAGCGGTCCAATAAGTACGAGCAGTACTTC
TRBV5-1,-,TRBD1,TRBJ2-5,CASSFYPTGEGETQYF,TGCGCCAGCAGCTTCTACCCTACAGGGGAAGGAGAGACCCAGTACTTC
TRBV10-2,-,-,TRBJ1-1,CASSELTANTEAFF,TGCGCCAGCAGTGAGTTGACAGCGAACACTGAAGCTTTCTTT
TRBV9,-,-,TRBJ1-5,CASSAEGGWNQPQHF,TGTGCCAGCAGCGCCGAGGGAGGATGGAATCAGCCCCAGCATTTT
TRBV10-3,-,-,TRBJ1-4,CAIRDDRGVAATNEKLFF,TGTGCCATCAGGGACGACAGAGGGGTGGCCGCAACTAATGAAAAACTGTTTTTT
TRBV7-2,-,-,TRBJ2-1,CASSLGRSGIHRFF,TGTGCCAGCAGCTTAGGGAGGTCCGGGATTCATCGGTTCTTC
TRBV7-2,-,-,TRBJ2-1,CASSLSGSALYNEQFF,TGTGCCAGCAGCTTAAGTGGATCGGCTCTTTACAATGAGCAGTTCTTC
TRBV6-5,few,-,TRBJ1-1,CASSYTGRGGTEAFF,TGTGCCAGCAGTTACACAGGGAGGGGCGGCACTGAAGCTTTCTTT
TRBV7-9,-,TRBD2,TRBJ2-1,CASSSGLAGVGEQFF,TGTGCCAGCAGCTCGGGACTAGCGGGAGTCGGGGAGCAGTTCTTC
TRBV6-5,medium-sized,-,TRBJ2-7,CASSWGTGNTFYEQYF,TGTGCCAGCAGTTGGGGGACGGGGAATACCTTCTACGAGCAGTACTTC
TRBV5-6,-,-,TRBJ2-7,CASRQDGRFIPYEQYF,TGTGCCAGCAGACAGGACGGCCGGTTCATCCCCTACGAGCAGTACTTC
TRBV5-1,-,TRBD1,TRBJ2-2,CASSLGTGLTGELFF,TGCGCCAGCAGCTTGGGGACAGGTCTCACCGGGGAGCTGTTTTTT
TRBV28,-,-,TRBJ2-1,CASTDRGFSYNEQFF,TGTGCCAGCACGGATCGGGGGTTCTCCTACAATGAGCAGTTCTTC